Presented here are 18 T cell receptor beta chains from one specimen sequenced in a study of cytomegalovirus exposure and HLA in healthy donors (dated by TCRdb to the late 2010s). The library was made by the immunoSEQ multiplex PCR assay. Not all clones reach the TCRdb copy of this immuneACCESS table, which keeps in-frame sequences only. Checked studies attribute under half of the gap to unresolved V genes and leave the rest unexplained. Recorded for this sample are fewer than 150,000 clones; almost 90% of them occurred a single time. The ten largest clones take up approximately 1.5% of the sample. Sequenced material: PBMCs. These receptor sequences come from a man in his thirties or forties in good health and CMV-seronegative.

This CDR3 is CASSRSTGHDEQYF. CDR3 DNA: TGCGCCAGCAGCCGTTCGACAGGGCACGACGAGCAGTACTTC. V gene TRBV5-1 combines with J gene TRBJ2-7, with 7 bases aligning to TRBD1. V lost 4 bases to trimming and J lost 5 bases; unmatched junction nucleotides: 9. The germline gives CDR1 SGHRS, CDR2 YFSETQ. The CDR3 has 14 amino acids. The full variable domain, its missing parts supplied by reference TRBV5-1 and TRBJ2-7, is KAGVTQTPRYLIKTRGQQVTLSCSPISGHRSVSWYQQTPGQGLQFLFEYFSETQRNKGNFPGRFSGRQFSNSRSEMNVSTLELGDSALYLCASSRSTGHDEQYFGPGTRLTVT.

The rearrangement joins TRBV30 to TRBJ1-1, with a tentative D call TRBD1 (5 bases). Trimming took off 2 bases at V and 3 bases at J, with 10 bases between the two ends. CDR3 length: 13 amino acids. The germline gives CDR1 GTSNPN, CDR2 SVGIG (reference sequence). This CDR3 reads CAWSLTVHTEAFF. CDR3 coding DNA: TGTGCCTGGAGTTTGACAGTGCACACTGAAGCTTTCTTT.

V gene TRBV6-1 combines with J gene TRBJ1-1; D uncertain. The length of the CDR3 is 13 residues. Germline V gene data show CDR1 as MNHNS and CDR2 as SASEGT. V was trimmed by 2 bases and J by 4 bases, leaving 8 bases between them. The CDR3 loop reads CASSEFSSTEAFF. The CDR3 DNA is TGTGCCAGCAGTGAATTTAGTAGCACTGAAGCTTTCTTT.

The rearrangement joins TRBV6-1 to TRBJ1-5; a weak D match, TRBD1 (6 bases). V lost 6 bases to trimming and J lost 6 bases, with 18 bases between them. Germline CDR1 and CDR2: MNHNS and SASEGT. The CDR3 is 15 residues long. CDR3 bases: TGTGCCAGCAGCAACGACAGGCGGTTGGTTCAGCCCCAGCATTTT. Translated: CASSNDRRLVQPQHF.

The CDR3 protein is CASSFGGVTEAFF. In nucleotides, the CDR3 is TGTGCCAGCAGCTTCGGGGGGGTCACTGAAGCTTTCTTT. This sequence joins TRBV7-9 and TRBJ1-1; tentative D call: TRBD1 (5 bases). In germline, CDR1 is SEHNR, CDR2 FQNEAQ (reference sequence). Trimming shortened V by 3 bases and J by 4 bases, and 9 bases separated the two germline ends. The length of the CDR3 is 13 residues.

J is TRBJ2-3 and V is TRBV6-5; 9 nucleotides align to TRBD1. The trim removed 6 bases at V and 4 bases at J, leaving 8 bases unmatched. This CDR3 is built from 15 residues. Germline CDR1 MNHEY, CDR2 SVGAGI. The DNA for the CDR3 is TGTGCCAGCAGGGGGACAGGGAAGGGGGCAGATACGCAGTATTTT. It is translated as CASRGTGKGADTQYF.

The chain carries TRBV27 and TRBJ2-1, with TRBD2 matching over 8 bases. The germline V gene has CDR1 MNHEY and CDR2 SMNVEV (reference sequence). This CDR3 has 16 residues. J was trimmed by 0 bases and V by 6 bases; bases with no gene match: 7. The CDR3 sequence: CASRATSGRSYNEQFF. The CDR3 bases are TGTGCCAGCAGAGCTACTAGCGGCCGCTCCTACAATGAGCAGTTCTTC.

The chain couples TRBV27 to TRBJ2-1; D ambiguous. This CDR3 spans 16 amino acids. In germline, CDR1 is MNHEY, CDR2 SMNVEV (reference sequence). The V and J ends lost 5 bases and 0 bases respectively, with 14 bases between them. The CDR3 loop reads CASSLSIVSSYNEQFF. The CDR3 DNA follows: TGTGCCAGCAGTCTTAGTATTGTAAGCTCCTACAATGAGCAGTTCTTC.

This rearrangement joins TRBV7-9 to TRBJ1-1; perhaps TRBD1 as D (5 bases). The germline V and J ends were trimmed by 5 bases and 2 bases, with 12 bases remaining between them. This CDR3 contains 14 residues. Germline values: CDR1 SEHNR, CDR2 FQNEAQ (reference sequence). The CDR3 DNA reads TGTGCCAGCAGCCGCGGGGCAGTCAACACTGAAGCTTTCTTT. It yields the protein CASSRGAVNTEAFF.

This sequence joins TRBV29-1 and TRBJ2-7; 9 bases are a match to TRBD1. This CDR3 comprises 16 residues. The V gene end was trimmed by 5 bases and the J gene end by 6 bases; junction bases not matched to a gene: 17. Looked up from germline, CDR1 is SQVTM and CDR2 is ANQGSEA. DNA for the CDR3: TGCAGCGTTAACCTTCCGGGACAGGGCCTGAACGGCGAGCAGTACTTC. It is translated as CSVNLPGQGLNGEQYF.

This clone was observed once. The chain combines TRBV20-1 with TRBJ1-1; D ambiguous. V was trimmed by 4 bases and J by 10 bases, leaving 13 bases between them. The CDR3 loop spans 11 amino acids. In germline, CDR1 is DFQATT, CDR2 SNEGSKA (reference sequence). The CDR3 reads CSAMFGPLAFF. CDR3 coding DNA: TGCAGTGCTATGTTCGGTCCCTTAGCTTTCTTT.

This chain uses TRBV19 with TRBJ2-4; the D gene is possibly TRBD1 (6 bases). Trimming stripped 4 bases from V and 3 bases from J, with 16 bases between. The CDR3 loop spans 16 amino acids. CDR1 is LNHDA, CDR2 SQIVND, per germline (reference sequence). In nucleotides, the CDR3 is TGTGCCAGTAGTAACCACAGGGAGTTCAGCAAAAACATTCAGTACTTC. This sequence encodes CASSNHREFSKNIQYF.

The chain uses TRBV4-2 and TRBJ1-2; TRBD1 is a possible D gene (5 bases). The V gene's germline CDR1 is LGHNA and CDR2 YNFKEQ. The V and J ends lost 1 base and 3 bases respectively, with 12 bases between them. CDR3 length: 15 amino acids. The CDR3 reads CASSQVVRGDYGYTF. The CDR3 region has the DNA TGTGCCAGCAGCCAAGTGGTGCGGGGGGACTATGGCTACACCTTC.

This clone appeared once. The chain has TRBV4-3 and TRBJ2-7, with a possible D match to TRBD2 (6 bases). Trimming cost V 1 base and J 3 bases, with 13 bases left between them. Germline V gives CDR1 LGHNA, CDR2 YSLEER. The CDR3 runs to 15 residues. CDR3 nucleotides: TGCGCCAGCAGCCAAGGGGAGGAAGGGAACTACGAGCAGTACTTC. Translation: CASSQGEEGNYEQYF.

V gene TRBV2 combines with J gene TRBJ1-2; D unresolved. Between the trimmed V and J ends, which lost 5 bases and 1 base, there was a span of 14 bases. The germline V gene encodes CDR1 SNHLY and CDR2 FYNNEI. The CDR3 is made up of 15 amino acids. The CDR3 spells CASSFFKGSNYGYTF. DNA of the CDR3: TGTGCCAGCAGTTTTTTTAAAGGGAGTAACTATGGCTACACCTTC.

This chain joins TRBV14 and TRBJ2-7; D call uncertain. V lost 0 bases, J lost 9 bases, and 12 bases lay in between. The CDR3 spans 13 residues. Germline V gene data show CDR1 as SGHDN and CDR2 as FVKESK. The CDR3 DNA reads TGTGCCAGCAGCCAAGATACCCACGAGCGGCAGTACTTC. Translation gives CASSQDTHERQYF.

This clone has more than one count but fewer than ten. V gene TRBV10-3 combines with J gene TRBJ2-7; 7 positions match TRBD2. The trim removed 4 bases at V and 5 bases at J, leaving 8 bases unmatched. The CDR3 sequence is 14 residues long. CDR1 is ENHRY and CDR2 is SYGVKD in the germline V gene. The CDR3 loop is CAISVAGVGHEQYF. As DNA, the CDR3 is TGTGCCATCAGTGTGGCGGGAGTGGGCCACGAGCAGTACTTC.

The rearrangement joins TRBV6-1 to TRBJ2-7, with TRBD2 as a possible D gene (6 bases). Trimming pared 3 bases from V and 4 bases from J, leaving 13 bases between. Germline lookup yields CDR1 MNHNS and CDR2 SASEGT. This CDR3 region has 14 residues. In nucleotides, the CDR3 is TGTGCCAGCAGTGATCCCGGGAGAGGGTACGAGCAGTACTTC. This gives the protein CASSDPGRGYEQYF.